The 19 T cell receptor beta chains listed next were all sequenced from one sample in a study of blood T cell repertoires in COVID-19. The protocol was immunoSEQ multiplex PCR, while the TCRdb copy is restricted to in-frame clones and leaves out a portion. The sample consists of under 85,000 clones, roughly 90% of them appearing once. The sample taken for sequencing was peripheral blood. The origin of the receptors is a man between 65 and 80 years old with active or convalescent COVID-19.

The chain is built from TRBV29-1 and TRBJ2-3; TRBD2 aligns across 10 bases. The CDR3 is 15 residues long. Germline trimming cut 8 bases from V and 0 bases from J; bases unmatched to any gene: 8. The germline gives CDR1 SQVTM, CDR2 ANQGSEA. This CDR3 reads CSSSASGGSTDTQYF. The DNA of the CDR3 is TGCAGCTCTTCAGCTAGCGGGGGAAGCACAGATACGCAGTATTTT.

The chain employs TRBV12-3 or TRBV12-4 and TRBJ2-5; the D gene is possibly TRBD2 (6 bases). This CDR3 comprises 13 residues. V was cut by 5 bases and J by 4 bases, with 11 bases left in between. In DNA form, the CDR3 reads TGTGCCAGCAGTGCGCGGGGTTCAGAGACCCAGTACTTC. Protein: CASSARGSETQYF.

This chain connects TRBV28 to TRBJ1-1, with 9 bases matching TRBD1. Unmatched junction bases numbered 7, after V lost 9 bases and J lost 2 bases. Germline V gives CDR1 MDHEN, CDR2 SYDVKM. This CDR3 comprises 14 residues. CDR3 sequence (DNA): TGTGCCAGTCAGACAGGGGGGGAAAACACTGAAGCTTTCTTT. Its protein is CASQTGGENTEAFF.

The chain joins TRBV6-1 to TRBJ1-1, with 7 nucleotides matching TRBD1. This CDR3 spans 14 amino acids. CDR1 and CDR2 from the germline V gene are MNHNS and SASEGT. With 6 bases clipped from V and 0 bases from J, the junction kept 4 bases outside the gene matches. In DNA, the CDR3 is TGTGCCAGCAGGGGGGGACAGTTGAACACTGAAGCTTTCTTT. Its protein product is CASRGGQLNTEAFF.

The chain uses TRBV7-3 and TRBJ2-7, with 8 bases identical to TRBD1. This CDR3 contains 15 residues. Germline lookup yields CDR1 SGHTA and CDR2 FQGTGA. V was pared by 2 bases and J by 3 bases, with 6 bases of the junction left unmatched. CDR3 bases: TGTGCCAGCAGCTTACAGCAGGGGGCCCTCTACGAGCAGTACTTC. This sequence encodes CASSLQQGALYEQYF.

The rearrangement uses TRBV10-3 and TRBJ2-1, with 14 positions matching TRBD2. CDR1 is ENHRY, CDR2 SYGVKD, per germline. The CDR3 contains 19 residues. V gave up 10 bases and J gave up 2 bases; unmatched junction bases: 16. The CDR3 region has the DNA TGTGCCACCTACCCGACTAGCGGGGGGGCCCGTACCCCCTACAATGAGCAGTTCTTC. Translation: CATYPTSGGARTPYNEQFF.

This sequence joins TRBV5-1 and TRBJ1-5, with D possibly matching TRBD1 (6 bases). Trimming shortened V by 6 bases and J by 2 bases, and 15 bases separated the two germline ends. Germline CDR1 SGHRS, CDR2 YFSETQ. The CDR3 is made up of 15 amino acids. CDR3 loop: CASTTIQGGNQPQHF. For the CDR3, the DNA is TGCGCCAGCACCACCATACAGGGCGGCAATCAGCCCCAGCATTTT.

This clone has just one count. This rearrangement joins TRBV30 to TRBJ1-3; D gene uncertain. The CDR3 extends over 15 amino acids. In germline, CDR1 is GTSNPN, CDR2 SVGIG (reference sequence). V lost 0 bases to trimming and J lost 0 bases, with 9 bases between them. CDR3 amino acids: CAWSVSRSSGNTIYF. The CDR3 DNA sequence: TGTGCCTGGAGTGTCTCCCGGAGCTCTGGAAACACCATATATTTT.

This clone has more than one count but fewer than ten. The chain uses TRBV7-9 and TRBJ2-2, with D maybe TRBD1 (5 bases). Germline V gene data show CDR1 as SEHNR and CDR2 as FQNEAQ (reference sequence). The CDR3 length is 15 residues. V lost 6 bases and J lost 8, with 19 bases in between. For the CDR3, the DNA is TGTGCCAGCAGAGTAGTAGGGGCCGCGTCTGGGGAGCTGTTTTTT. Amino acid sequence: CASRVVGAASGELFF. The variable domain in full, with the rest retrieved from reference TRBV7-9 and TRBJ2-2, is DTGVSQNPRHKITKRGQNVTFRCDPISEHNRLYWYRQTLGQGPEFLTYFQNEAQLEKSRLLSDRFSAERPKGSFSTLEIQRTEQGDSAMYLCASRVVGAASGELFFGEGSRLTVL.

This clone came up once. The chain has TRBV9 and TRBJ1-6, with D tentatively TRBD1 (6 bases). This CDR3 contains 14 residues. V lost 0 bases and J lost 9, with 10 bases in between. Per germline, CDR1 SGDLS and CDR2 YYNGEE. The CDR3 loop is CASSVEQGGSPLHF. The CDR3, as DNA: TGTGCCAGCAGCGTAGAACAGGGTGGTTCACCCCTCCACTTT. Complete variable domain (other parts from reference TRBV9 and TRBJ1-6): DSGVTQTPKHLITATGQRVTLRCSPRSGDLSVYWYQQSLDQGLQFLIQYYNGEERAKGNILERFSAQQFPDLHSELNLSSLELGDSALYFCASSVEQGGSPLHFGNGTRLTVT.

The chain couples TRBV10-3 to TRBJ1-1; 7 bases are a match to TRBD1. The CDR3 has 15 amino acids. J gave up 1 base and V 0 bases, and 2 bases lay outside the gene matches. In germline, CDR1 is ENHRY, CDR2 SYGVKD. This CDR3 reads CAISESRTGNTEAFF. In nucleotides, the CDR3 is TGTGCCATCAGTGAGTCCCGGACAGGGAACACTGAAGCTTTCTTT.

Concerning this clone itself: The junction and the germline gene differ at one end; a read error may be behind it. The V gene is TRBV14, the J gene TRBJ2-7; D may be TRBD1 (5 bases). There are 12 residues in the CDR3. Germline values: CDR1 SGHDN, CDR2 FVKESK. This CDR3 is CASSLGHRSRNF. The CDR3 region has the DNA TGTGCCAGCAGCCTTGGACACCGGTCCAGGAACTTC. The full variable domain, rest sourced from reference TRBV14 and TRBJ2-7, is EAGVTQFPSHSVIEKGQTVTLRCDPISGHDNLYWYRRVMGKEIKFLLHFVKESKQDESGMPNNRFLAERTGGTYSTLKVQPAELEDSGVYFCASSLGHRSRNFGPGTRLTVT.

The genes are TRBV5-1 and TRBJ2-3, with 7 bases matching TRBD2. V was clipped by 6 bases and J by 4 bases; unmatched bases: 8. Germline CDR1 reads SGHRS; CDR2 reads YFSETQ. This CDR3 spans 14 amino acids. The CDR3: CASTIAAGPDTQYF. The CDR3 coding sequence is TGCGCCAGCACCATTGCAGCGGGGCCAGATACGCAGTATTTT.

The chain is built from TRBV29-1 and TRBJ1-1; D possibly corresponds to TRBD1 (6 bases). CDR1 is SQVTM, CDR2 ANQGSEA, per germline. V was pared by 8 bases and J by 3 bases, with 19 bases between. The CDR3 is 14 residues long. This CDR3 is CSTRTASRDTEAFF. The CDR3 nucleotides read TGCAGCACCAGGACAGCGAGCCGGGACACTGAAGCTTTCTTT.

This sequence joins TRBV11-2 and TRBJ1-1; 8 nucleotides match TRBD1. Germline lookup yields CDR1 SGHAT and CDR2 FQNNGV. The CDR3 is made up of 14 amino acids. V shed 7 bases and J 2 bases; nucleotides not matched to a gene: 6. The CDR3 coding sequence is TGTGCCAGCAAAGTACAGGGGGACAACACTGAAGCTTTCTTT. Its translation is CASKVQGDNTEAFF.

The V gene is TRBV30, the J gene TRBJ1-5; D gene ambiguous. Germline lookup yields CDR1 GTSNPN and CDR2 SVGIG (reference sequence). V was cut by 2 bases and J by 7 bases, with 21 bases left in between. This CDR3 has 16 amino acids. This chain's CDR3 is CAWSPKPRGKKQPQHF. The DNA of the CDR3 is TGTGCCTGGAGTCCTAAGCCCCGGGGTAAAAAACAGCCCCAGCATTTT. Together with reference TRBV30 and TRBJ1-5, the CDR3 gives the full variable domain: SQTIHQWPATLVQPVGSPLSLECTVEGTSNPNLYWYRQAAGRGLQLLFYSVGIGQISSEVPQNLSASRPQDRQFILSSKKLLLSDSGFYLCAWSPKPRGKKQPQHFGDGTRLSIL.

This clone appeared once. The chain carries TRBV6-5 and TRBJ2-1; D might be TRBD2 (5 bases). Germline loops: CDR1 MNHEY, CDR2 SVGAGI. Trimming removed 6 bases at V and 9 bases at J, with 9 bases between. The CDR3 totals 11 residues. The CDR3 here is CASSTRAEQFF. For the CDR3, the DNA is TGTGCCAGCAGCACGAGGGCTGAGCAGTTCTTC.

This chain connects TRBV7-8 to TRBJ2-2; 7 positions agree with TRBD2. Looked up from germline, CDR1 is SGHVS and CDR2 is FQNEAQ. V lost 4 bases and J lost 4; bases outside the gene matches: 3. This CDR3 comprises 14 residues. CDR3 region: CASSWLAVTGELFF. The CDR3 DNA is TGTGCCAGCAGCTGGCTAGCGGTCACCGGGGAGCTGTTTTTT. Full variable domain (outside the CDR3, taken from reference TRBV7-8 and TRBJ2-2): GAGVSQSPRYKVAKRGQDVALRCDPISGHVSLFWYQQALGQGPEFLTYFQNEAQLDKSGLPSDRFFAERPEGSVSTLKIQRTQQEDSAVYLCASSWLAVTGELFFGEGSRLTVL.

V usage is TRBV6-5 and J usage is TRBJ1-3, with D uncertain. The germline V and J ends were trimmed by 10 bases and 1 base, with 11 bases remaining between them. CDR3 length: 13 amino acids. Germline CDR1 is MNHEY and CDR2 is SVGAGI. In DNA, the CDR3 is TGTGCCACGTCGCAAGAGTCTGGAAACACCATATATTTT. Encoded protein: CATSQESGNTIYF.